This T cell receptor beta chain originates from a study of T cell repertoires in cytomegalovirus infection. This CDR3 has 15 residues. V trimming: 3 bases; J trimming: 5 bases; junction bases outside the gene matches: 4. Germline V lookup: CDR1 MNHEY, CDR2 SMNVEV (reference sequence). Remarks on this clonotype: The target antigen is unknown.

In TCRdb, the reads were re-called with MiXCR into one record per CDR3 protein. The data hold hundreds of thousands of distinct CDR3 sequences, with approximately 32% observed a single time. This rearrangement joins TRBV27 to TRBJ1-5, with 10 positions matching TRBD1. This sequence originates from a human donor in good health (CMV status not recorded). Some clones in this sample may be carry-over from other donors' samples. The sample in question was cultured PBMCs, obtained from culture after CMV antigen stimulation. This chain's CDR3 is CASSLGTGVYQPQHF. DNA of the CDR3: TGTGCCAGCAGTTTGGGGACAGGGGTATATCAGCCCCAGCATTTT.